This T cell receptor beta chain came from a study of spatial heterogeneity in lung cancer. Study details: Combinations of a unique TCR and a UMI were tallied in raw reads, and on average each appeared more than ten times.

This clonotype was counted many times. Its cognate antigen is unknown. Each CDR3 protein gets one entry after TCRdb re-called the 5' RACE reads with MiXCR. The table lists tens of thousands of distinct CDR3 sequences, approximately 7% of them singletons. As to time point: sample taken at primary tumor resection. Sequencing was performed on whole RNA extracted from tumor and nontumor lung tissue, or from frozen PBMC, and the material was left unsorted. Study-level findings and limits: Follow-up blood showed ubiquitous expanded tumor TCRs less than blood at resection did.

V gave up 6 bases and J gave up 10 bases; unmatched junction bases: 6. The CDR3 runs to 12 residues. From germline, CDR1 is WSHSY and CDR2 SAAADI. The V call is TRBV10-2, the J call TRBJ1-2, with 9 positions matching TRBD1. The source was PBMCs, collected at surgery. The origin of this receptor is a female donor with early-stage non-small cell lung cancer. CDR3 sequence (DNA): TGCGCCAGCAGCCCGGGACAGGGAAACTACACCTTC. This sequence encodes CASSPGQGNYTF.